The following is a TCR beta chain sequence with its context. The V segment lost 7 bases and the J segment 6 bases; nucleotides outside the gene matches: 6. The CDR3 length is 14 residues. CDR1 is MNHEY, CDR2 SVGAGI, per germline. This specimen comes from a study of blood T cell repertoires in COVID-19. Across the whole study: The samples span acute and convalescent COVID-19 from the United States, Italy and Spain.

Using immunoSEQ multiplex PCR, the repertoire was profiled, and TCRdb retains in-frame clones only, with some absent. The sample lists more than 80,000 clones; roughly 82% were seen once. The sample taken for sequencing was peripheral blood. The clonotype originates from a man aged 45-65 years with active COVID-19. This rearrangement joins TRBV6-5 to TRBJ2-7; 13 bases map to TRBD2. The CDR3 bases are TGTGCCAGCAACCAACTAGCGGGGGGGCCCGAGCAGTACTTC. This encodes CASNQLAGGPEQYF.